These 19 T cell receptor beta chains were all obtained from the same sample, sequenced in a study of regulatory T cells in long-lasting Graves disease. CDR3-region Arm-PCR and iRepertoire HTBI primers produced the TCR beta libraries. TCRdb fed the multiplex PCR reads into MiXCR, producing one record per CDR3 protein. The data show hundreds of thousands of distinct CDR3 sequences, about 19% seen once. Time point described: persistent/refractory GD, antithyroid drugs over 5 years with positive TRAb. Isolated PBMC RNA provided the starting material for the TCR library. This material consisted of peripheral blood mononuclear cells (PBMCs), taken when the disease was refractory, from a patient treated with antithyroid drugs. Every receptor here comes from a female donor with Graves disease.

The CDR3 sequence: CASSYTGPGELFF. In nucleotides, the CDR3 is TGTGCCAGCAGCTACACAGGGCCCGGGGAGCTGTTTTTT. V gene TRBV7-9 combines with J gene TRBJ2-2; D possibly corresponds to TRBD1 (6 bases). CDR1 is SEHNR, CDR2 FQNEAQ, per germline (reference sequence). The V and J ends lost 4 bases and 6 bases respectively, with 9 bases between them. This CDR3 has 13 amino acids.

This clonotype has ten or more counts. J is TRBJ1-2 and V is TRBV11-2; the match to TRBD1 covers 7 bases. The V gene end was trimmed by 3 bases and the J gene end by 7 bases; junction bases not matched to a gene: 5. The CDR3 contains 13 residues. Germline CDR1 reads SGHAT; CDR2 reads FQNNGV. CDR3 loop: CASSFSRGVGYTF. CDR3 nucleotides: TGTGCCAGCAGCTTTAGCAGGGGGGTTGGCTACACCTTC.

Remarks on this clonotype: This may come from a read error, since a much larger clone is one base off. The chain joins TRBV7-3 to TRBJ2-5; D is perhaps TRBD1 (5 bases). The CDR3 has 14 amino acids. Germline V gives CDR1 SGHTA, CDR2 FQGTGA. The V end lost 4 bases, the J end lost 2 bases, and 11 bases lay between the germline ends. The CDR3 bases are TGTGCCAGCAGCTACCTGGGGCAGCAAGAGACCCAGTACTTC. Encoded protein: CASSYLGQQETQYF.

This clonotype was seen a few times. This chain joins TRBV20-1 and TRBJ2-4, with 7 bases identical to TRBD2. After removal of 6 bases from V and 1 base from J, the junction contained 12 bases not matched to a gene. The CDR3 is made up of 16 amino acids. Germline CDR1 reads DFQATT; CDR2 reads SNEGSKA (reference sequence). This CDR3 is CSAPPRGSVAKNIQYF. In DNA form, the CDR3 reads TGCAGTGCCCCACCCCGCGGGAGCGTGGCCAAAAACATTCAGTACTTC.

The rearrangement uses TRBV4-2 and TRBJ2-5; unclear D gene. Trimming took 5 bases from V and 2 from J, leaving 18 bases between them. This CDR3 region has 16 residues. Per the germline V gene, CDR1 is LGHNA and CDR2 is YNFKEQ. The CDR3 reads CASSRSPGPPQETQYF. The CDR3 DNA sequence: TGTGCCAGCAGCAGAAGCCCGGGTCCCCCGCAAGAGACCCAGTACTTC.

The chain uses TRBV19 and TRBJ1-5; possible D gene TRBD1, 6 bases. This CDR3 has 15 amino acids. Germline V lookup: CDR1 LNHDA, CDR2 SQIVND (reference sequence). V lost 5 bases to trimming and J lost 5 bases, with 16 bases between them. The CDR3 DNA reads TGTGCCAGTAGTCAACAGGGTATAAAATATCAGCCCCAGCATTTT. Its protein is CASSQQGIKYQPQHF. Full variable domain (rest looked up from reference TRBV19 and TRBJ1-5): DGGITQSPKYLFRKEGQNVTLSCEQNLNHDAMYWYRQDPGQGLRLIYYSQIVNDFQKGDIAEGYSVSREKKESFPLTVTSAQKNPTAFYLCASSQQGIKYQPQHFGDGTRLSIL.

This clonotype has a count of ten or more. The chain recombines TRBV7-2 with TRBJ1-1; D gene uncertain. This CDR3 is built from 13 residues. V lost 4 bases and J 0 bases, leaving 6 bases between the germline ends. Germline loops: CDR1 SGHTA, CDR2 FQGNSA. In nucleotides, the CDR3 is TGTGCCAGCAGCTCAGAGTTGAACACTGAAGCTTTCTTT. This gives the protein CASSSELNTEAFF.

V is TRBV30 and J is TRBJ1-5, with TRBD1 as a possible D gene (6 bases). This CDR3 is built from 15 residues. Germline-derived CDR1 and CDR2 are GTSNPN and SVGIG (reference sequence). The V end lost 5 bases, the J end lost 6 bases, and 20 bases lay between the germline ends. CDR3 sequence reads: CAWEDAGEVGQPQHF. The CDR3 DNA sequence: TGTGCCTGGGAGGATGCAGGGGAGGTTGGTCAGCCCCAGCATTTT. The full variable domain, its missing parts supplied by reference TRBV30 and TRBJ1-5, is SQTIHQWPATLVQPVGSPLSLECTVEGTSNPNLYWYRQAAGRGLQLLFYSVGIGQISSEVPQNLSASRPQDRQFILSSKKLLLSDSGFYLCAWEDAGEVGQPQHFGDGTRLSIL.

This clonotype was observed once. The rearrangement links TRBV7-9 to TRBJ2-7; perhaps TRBD2 as D (5 bases). There are 14 residues in the CDR3. Germline CDR1 is SEHNR and CDR2 is FQNEAQ (reference sequence). Trimming removed 1 base at V and 12 bases at J, with 19 bases between. The CDR3 spells CASSLVSVGVDLYF. Written as DNA, the CDR3 is TGTGCCAGCAGCTTAGTGTCAGTCGGGGTTGACCTGTACTTC.

This clonotype was seen only a few times. The chain recombines TRBV27 with TRBJ1-6; D is perhaps TRBD1 (5 bases). The V end was cut by 5 bases, the J end by 5 bases, with 13 bases between. The CDR3 totals 15 residues. Germline-derived CDR1 and CDR2 are MNHEY and SMNVEV (reference sequence). The CDR3 sequence is CASSAGVLNNSPLHF. The CDR3 nucleotides are TGTGCCAGCAGTGCGGGGGTATTGAATAATTCACCCCTCCACTTT.

Ten or more counts support this clonotype. Its ends do not fully match the called genes, so a read error is possible. This chain connects TRBV5-1 to TRBJ2-5; TRBD2 matches at 11 bases. CDR1 and CDR2 from the germline V gene are SGHRS and YFSETQ. The CDR3 contains 16 residues. The CDR3 loop is CASRFGPGLAEETQYF. CDR3 in DNA: TGCGCCAGCCGCTTCGGCCCGGGACTAGCGGAAGAGACCCAGTACTTC.

This clonotype was observed a few times. J is TRBJ2-7 and V is TRBV10-3; the D is unclear. The CDR3 is made up of 14 amino acids. V was trimmed by 4 bases and J by 0 bases, leaving 10 bases between them. Germline V CDR1 and CDR2: ENHRY, SYGVKD. The CDR3 DNA reads as TGTGCCATCAGTGGACTCAGGAGCTCCTACGAGCAGTACTTC. It translates to CAISGLRSSYEQYF.

In its sample, this clonotype was seen many times. The gene calls are TRBV29-1 and TRBJ2-5; 9 bases line up with TRBD1. The CDR3 totals 12 residues. Germline CDR1 and CDR2: SQVTM and ANQGSEA. V lost 7 bases to trimming and J lost 2 bases; unmatched junction nucleotides: 2. For the CDR3, the DNA is TGCAGCGGGGGACAGGGTCAAGAGACCCAGTACTTC. This encodes CSGGQGQETQYF.

The sample holds a few counts of this clonotype. This chain connects TRBV7-9 to TRBJ1-2, with 12 bases aligning to TRBD1. The CDR3 spans 15 residues. The trim removed 1 base at V and 4 bases at J, leaving 1 base unmatched. Looked up from germline, CDR1 is SEHNR and CDR2 is FQNEAQ (reference sequence). CDR3 loop: CASSLGDRGPYGYTF. The CDR3, as DNA: TGTGCCAGCAGCTTAGGGGACAGGGGGCCCTATGGCTACACCTTC.

The chain carries TRBV4-1 and TRBJ1-3; D ambiguous. The germline V gene has CDR1 MGHRA and CDR2 YSYEKL. Trimming removed 2 bases from V and 3 bases from J, with 11 bases in between. The CDR3 has 15 amino acids. The CDR3: CASSQSTVGGNTIYF. For the CDR3, the DNA is TGCGCCAGCAGCCAATCTACAGTAGGTGGAAACACCATATATTTT.

This clonotype was picked up a small number of times. The chain combines TRBV7-9 with TRBJ1-4; no reliable D call. This CDR3 comprises 14 residues. With 5 bases removed from V and 0 bases from J, the gap between germline ends came to 7 bases. CDR1 is SEHNR, CDR2 FQNEAQ, per germline (reference sequence). The CDR3 DNA reads TGTGCCAGCAGCAGGTCTGCAACTAATGAAAAACTGTTTTTT. Amino acids: CASSRSATNEKLFF.

V gene TRBV6-2 or TRBV6-3 combines with J gene TRBJ2-7; 8 bases are shared with TRBD2. The junction had 13 bases not matched to a gene; V was cut back by 2 bases and J by 7 bases. Germline lookup yields CDR1 MNHEY and CDR2 SVGEGT. The CDR3 has 16 amino acids. The CDR3, as DNA: TGTGCCAGCAGTTACGTTGCGGGAGGCCTCCGGGGTGAGCAGTACTTC. Protein: CASSYVAGGLRGEQYF.

This chain links TRBV7-2 with TRBJ2-3; 7 nucleotides align to TRBD1. This CDR3 has 14 residues. Losses at the gene ends were 5 bases for V and 2 bases for J; bases not matched to a gene: 4. Germline CDR1 SGHTA, CDR2 FQGNSA. CDR3 sequence: CASSQTGITDTQYF. For the CDR3, the DNA is TGTGCCAGCAGCCAGACAGGGATCACAGATACGCAGTATTTT.

About this clonotype itself: A much larger clone differs by one base, so this may be a read error. The DNA is left out, because the CDR3 cannot be placed on it with certainty; the CDR3 is given as TCRdb lists it. This chain connects TRBV6-1 to TRBJ1-2; the D call TRBD1 from the table was never checked on the DNA. The CDR3 sequence runs 15 residues, both termini included. Germline CDR1 MNHNS, CDR2 SASEGT. CDR3 amino acids: CASRVGRGTAYGHTF.